The 24 T cell receptor beta chains reported below all come from one sample, sequenced in a study of CD8 T cells in Susac syndrome. RNA, at roughly 0.45 to 1 ug, was reverse transcribed with random hexamers. MiXCR, applied by TCRdb to the immunoSEQ multiplex PCR reads, yields one record per CDR3 protein. The sample yields approximately 120,000 distinct CDR3 sequences, about 95% seen once. The sequencing sample was made of CD8+ T cells from PBMCs. The receptor set was obtained from a human donor with Susac syndrome.

The genes are TRBV5-1 and TRBJ1-1; TRBD1 is a possible D gene (5 bases). V lost 5 bases and J lost 3, with 8 bases in between. This CDR3 contains 12 residues. Looked up from germline, CDR1 is SGHRS and CDR2 is YFSETQ. The CDR3 sequence is CASRRGDTEAFF. CDR3 coding DNA: TGCGCCAGCAGGCGAGGGGACACTGAAGCTTTCTTT.

The chain carries TRBV7-9 and TRBJ2-7; either TRBD1 or TRBD2 may fit D (5 bases each). Germline CDR1 and CDR2: SEHNR and FQNEAQ (reference sequence). The CDR3 totals 15 residues. The ends were cut back, 5 bases at V and 4 bases at J, with 18 bases in the middle. In DNA form, the CDR3 reads TGTGCCAGCAGCGCATCCGGGACCACAAAATACGAGCAGTACTTC. This sequence encodes CASSASGTTKYEQYF.

This clonotype was picked up one time. The chain joins TRBV7-9 to TRBJ1-1; the match to TRBD1 covers 7 bases. The CDR3 length is 15 residues. Germline lookup yields CDR1 SEHNR and CDR2 FQNEAQ (reference sequence). V was clipped by 5 bases and J by 1 base; unmatched bases: 7. In DNA form, the CDR3 reads TGTGCCAGCAGCGTACCGGGACAGAAGAACACTGAAGCTTTCTTT. Protein product: CASSVPGQKNTEAFF.

The chain combines TRBV5-4 with TRBJ2-5, with D possibly called TRBD1 or TRBD2 (6 bases each). V gave up 0 bases and J gave up 5 bases, with 20 bases separating them. CDR1 and CDR2 from the germline V gene are SGHNT and YYREEE (reference sequence). CDR3 length equals 17 residues. CDR3 in DNA: TGTGCCAGCAGCTTGGGCCTGCCGGGGGCGCATGGGGAGACCCAGTACTTC. Translating gives CASSLGLPGAHGETQYF.

V is TRBV7-9 and J is TRBJ2-5, with 10 bases that match TRBD1. Trimming cost V 5 bases and J 1 base; bases outside gene matches: 4. Germline CDR1 is SEHNR and CDR2 is FQNEAQ (reference sequence). CDR3 length: 15 amino acids. The CDR3 here is CASSVDRGAQETQYF. CDR3 bases: TGTGCCAGCAGCGTGGACAGGGGGGCCCAAGAGACCCAGTACTTC.

The V call is TRBV20-1, the J call TRBJ1-1; TRBD1 aligns across 9 bases. The V and J ends lost 3 bases and 0 bases, in that order; junction bases with no gene match: 8. CDR1 and CDR2 from the germline V gene are DFQATT and SNEGSKA (reference sequence). CDR3 length: 16 amino acids. In DNA form, the CDR3 reads TGCAGTGCTAGCACCGGGACAGGGACATTGAACACTGAAGCTTTCTTT. This sequence encodes CSASTGTGTLNTEAFF.

The chain combines TRBV7-9 with TRBJ2-7; TRBD2 agrees at 14 bases. Germline-derived CDR1 and CDR2 are SEHNR and FQNEAQ (reference sequence). J was trimmed by 6 bases and V by 5 bases; bases with no gene match: 6. CDR3 length: 15 amino acids. CDR3 DNA sequence: TGTGCCAGCAGCCCGGGACTAGCGGGAGTAGGCGAGCAGTACTTC. Translated, it gives CASSPGLAGVGEQYF.

This chain connects TRBV5-6 to TRBJ2-1; D remains unclear. This CDR3 spans 12 amino acids. CDR1 is SGHDT, CDR2 YYEEEE, per germline. Between the trimmed V and J ends, which lost 3 bases and 5 bases, there was a span of 6 bases. The CDR3 sequence: CASSSNNNEQFF. The CDR3 DNA is TGTGCCAGCAGCTCGAACAACAATGAGCAGTTCTTC.

The chain is built from TRBV7-9 and TRBJ2-7; possible D gene TRBD2, 5 bases. There are 15 residues in the CDR3. The germline V gene has CDR1 SEHNR and CDR2 FQNEAQ (reference sequence). The V end lost 6 bases, the J end lost 3 bases, and 18 bases lay between the germline ends. CDR3 DNA sequence: TGTGCCAGCAGTTCCTTAGCGCCCAGCGGCTACGAGCAGTACTTC. Protein sequence: CASSSLAPSGYEQYF.

This chain links TRBV20-1 with TRBJ1-1; no firm D call. Germline CDR1 reads DFQATT; CDR2 reads SNEGSKA (reference sequence). The CDR3 consists of 15 residues. Trimming cost V 0 bases and J 3 bases, with 14 bases left between them. CDR3 nucleotides: TGCAGTGCTAGAGATACGGCGGGAAGGGACACTGAAGCTTTCTTT. Its protein product is CSARDTAGRDTEAFF.

The rearrangement joins TRBV13 to TRBJ1-1; 8 bases map to TRBD1. The CDR3 consists of 16 residues. Trimming removed 5 bases from V and 5 bases from J; junction bases left unmatched: 13. The V gene's germline CDR1 is PRHDT and CDR2 FYEKMQ (reference sequence). The CDR3 DNA reads TGTGCCAGCAGCCCAAAGGCAGGGGGCGCTTGGACTGAAGCTTTCTTT. Its protein is CASSPKAGGAWTEAFF.

The CDR3 sequence: CASSFYTSGANVLTF. The DNA for the CDR3 is TGCGCCAGCAGCTTCTATACCTCTGGGGCCAACGTCCTGACTTTC. J is TRBJ2-6 and V is TRBV5-1; D is undetermined. The CDR3 runs to 15 residues. Germline V gene data show CDR1 as SGHRS and CDR2 as YFSETQ. Trimming took off 2 bases at V and 0 bases at J, with 6 bases between the two ends.

V is TRBV7-9 and J is TRBJ2-2; 9 bases fit TRBD1. Trimming removed 4 bases from V and 4 bases from J; junction bases left unmatched: 4. Germline CDR1 reads SEHNR; CDR2 reads FQNEAQ (reference sequence). CDR3 size: 15 residues. CDR3 region: CASSSGQGGTGELFF. Written as DNA, the CDR3 is TGTGCCAGCAGCTCGGGACAGGGAGGCACCGGGGAGCTGTTTTTT.

The V gene is TRBV24-1, the J gene TRBJ2-2; TRBD1 matches at 8 bases. The V and J ends lost 4 bases and 4 bases, in that order; junction bases with no gene match: 7. Germline loops: CDR1 KGHDR, CDR2 SFDVKD. The CDR3 contains 16 residues. CDR3 in amino acids: CATSDPGQGGTGELFF. The CDR3 DNA sequence: TGTGCCACCAGTGACCCCGGACAGGGAGGCACCGGGGAGCTGTTTTTT.

This clonotype occurred once. The chain recombines TRBV27 with TRBJ2-6; D ambiguous. Trimming removed 9 bases from V and 0 bases from J, with 18 bases in between. The CDR3 spans 17 residues. CDR1 MNHEY and CDR2 SMNVEV come from the germline V gene (reference sequence). CDR3 amino acids: CASAFGRVDSGANVLTF. The CDR3 nucleotides read TGTGCCAGTGCTTTCGGCAGAGTAGACTCTGGGGCCAACGTCCTGACTTTC.

V usage is TRBV2 and J usage is TRBJ2-7, with TRBD1 as a possible D gene (5 bases). CDR3 length equals 12 residues. V lost 6 bases and J 6 bases, leaving 12 bases between the germline ends. Germline assignment: CDR1 SNHLY and CDR2 FYNNEI. The CDR3 bases are TGTGCCAGCAGAGAACCCCAGGGCGAGCAGTACTTC. Amino acid sequence: CASREPQGEQYF.

V gene TRBV19 combines with J gene TRBJ2-7; no firm D call. Looked up from germline, CDR1 is LNHDA and CDR2 is SQIVND (reference sequence). Trimming shortened V by 6 bases and J by 2 bases, and 14 bases separated the two germline ends. The CDR3 extends over 14 amino acids. This CDR3 is CASSLRGLTYEQYF. DNA of the CDR3: TGTGCCAGTAGCCTCCGCGGCCTAACCTACGAGCAGTACTTC.

The V and J genes are TRBV28 and TRBJ2-7, with TRBD1 matching 12 bases. Germline trimming cut 3 bases from V and 7 bases from J; bases unmatched to any gene: 10. This CDR3 is built from 16 residues. Germline CDR1 reads MDHEN; CDR2 reads SYDVKM. The CDR3 is CASSFLLGQGAEEQYF. CDR3 coding DNA: TGTGCCAGCAGTTTTCTCTTGGGACAGGGGGCCGAAGAGCAGTACTTC.

The V and J genes are TRBV5-1 and TRBJ2-7; D might be TRBD1 (6 bases). V was cut by 0 bases and J by 2 bases, with 15 bases left in between. Germline V gene lookup returns CDR1 SGHRS and CDR2 YFSETQ. This CDR3 contains 16 residues. CDR3: CASSLAPGQPAYEQYF. CDR3 DNA: TGCGCCAGCAGCTTGGCGCCGGGACAACCAGCCTACGAGCAGTACTTC.

The chain recombines TRBV30 with TRBJ2-1; D tentatively fits TRBD1 or TRBD2 (6 bases each). Per germline, CDR1 GTSNPN and CDR2 SVGIG (reference sequence). The CDR3 is made up of 16 amino acids. Trimming took 4 bases from V and 0 from J, leaving 16 bases between them. CDR3 DNA sequence: TGTGCCTGGATCCCTATGGGGGGCAGCTCCTACAATGAGCAGTTCTTC. Its translation is CAWIPMGGSSYNEQFF.

V gene TRBV6-5 combines with J gene TRBJ1-1; D gene uncertain. The V gene lost 2 bases and the J gene lost 0 bases, with 10 bases spanning the gap. Germline V CDR1 and CDR2: MNHEY, SVGAGI. The CDR3 covers 15 residues. CDR3 sequence (DNA): TGTGCCAGCAGTTACGAGGGAGGGATGAACACTGAAGCTTTCTTT. Its protein product is CASSYEGGMNTEAFF.

This rearrangement joins TRBV4-1 to TRBJ2-7; D is perhaps TRBD2 (5 bases). The CDR3 has 15 amino acids. V lost 1 base and J 0 bases, leaving 10 bases between the germline ends. Germline CDR1 MGHRA, CDR2 YSYEKL. CDR3 bases: TGCGCCAGCAGCCAAGCATGGAGGTCCTCCTACGAGCAGTACTTC. Its protein is CASSQAWRSSYEQYF.

The chain uses TRBV6-1 and TRBJ2-3, with 12 bases fitting TRBD2. From germline, CDR1 is MNHNS and CDR2 SASEGT. Trimming at V came to 5 bases and at J to 0 bases, leaving 9 bases not matched to a gene. CDR3 size: 18 residues. As DNA, the CDR3 is TGTGCCAGCAGTCCTGGGACTAGCGGGTGGGCGAGCACAGATACGCAGTATTTT. The encoded protein is CASSPGTSGWASTDTQYF.

The V and J genes are TRBV4-1 and TRBJ2-7; possibly TRBD1 for D (6 bases). Germline V CDR1 and CDR2: MGHRA, YSYEKL. The germline V and J ends were trimmed by 0 bases and 4 bases, with 25 bases remaining between them. This CDR3 is built from 19 residues. The CDR3 bases are TGCGCCAGCAGCCAAGAAGACGGAGACCAGGGGCTGGGCCAATACGAGCAGTACTTC. It is translated as CASSQEDGDQGLGQYEQYF.